This passage covers 3 T cell receptor beta chains from one sample sequenced in a study of blood T cell repertoires in COVID-19. The data were produced by immunoSEQ multiplex PCR, yet TCRdb's version contains in-frame clones alone and is incomplete. The sample includes around 41,000 clones, about 88% seen only once; the top ten take roughly 4.8%. The specimen was peripheral blood. These receptors were collected from a human donor in a cohort sampled during active COVID-19.

This clone turned up a few times. The chain has TRBV19 and TRBJ1-5, with 10 nucleotides matching TRBD1. Trimming at V came to 6 bases and at J to 6 bases, leaving 2 bases not matched to a gene. The germline V gene has CDR1 LNHDA and CDR2 SQIVND (reference sequence). The CDR3 has 13 amino acids. The CDR3 DNA reads as TGTGCCAGTAGCGGACAGGGGGGTCAGCCCCAGCATTTT. Translating gives CASSGQGGQPQHF.

V usage is TRBV28 and J usage is TRBJ2-1; 7 nucleotides agree with TRBD2. V lost 3 bases to trimming and J lost 4 bases; unmatched junction nucleotides: 6. The CDR3 spans 15 residues. Germline lookup yields CDR1 MDHEN and CDR2 SYDVKM. CDR3 sequence (DNA): TGTGCCAGCAGTTTGATGCGGGAGAGTTACAATGAGCAGTTCTTC. Translating it yields CASSLMRESYNEQFF.

The chain combines TRBV28 with TRBJ2-3; TRBD2 matches 13 bases. Germline CDR1 is MDHEN and CDR2 is SYDVKM. This CDR3 has 16 amino acids. Trimming took 6 bases from V and 3 from J; bases not matched to a gene: 6. The CDR3 region has the DNA TGTGCCAGCAGGGGGACTAGCGGGACTTGGACAGATACGCAGTATTTT. It yields the protein CASRGTSGTWTDTQYF.